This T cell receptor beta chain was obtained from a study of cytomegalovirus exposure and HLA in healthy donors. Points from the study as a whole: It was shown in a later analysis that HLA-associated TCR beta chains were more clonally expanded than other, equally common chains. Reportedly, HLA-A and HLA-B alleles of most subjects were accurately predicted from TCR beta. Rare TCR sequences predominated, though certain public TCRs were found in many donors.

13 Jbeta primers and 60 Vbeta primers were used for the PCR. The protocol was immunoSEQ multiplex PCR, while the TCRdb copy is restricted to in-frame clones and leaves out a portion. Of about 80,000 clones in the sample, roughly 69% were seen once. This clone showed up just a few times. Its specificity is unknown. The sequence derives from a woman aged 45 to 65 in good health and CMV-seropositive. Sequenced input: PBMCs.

Written as DNA, the CDR3 is TGTGCCAGCAGTTCCGACAGGGAATCGGAGAACACTGAAGCTTTCTTT. It is translated as CASSSDRESENTEAFF. V gene TRBV6-5 combines with J gene TRBJ1-1; 7 bases are shared with TRBD1. Per germline, CDR1 MNHEY and CDR2 SVGAGI. The CDR3 contains 16 residues. V lost 4 bases to trimming and J lost 1 base; unmatched junction nucleotides: 9.